The 21 T cell receptor beta chains below come from one sample, sequenced in a study of T-cell reconstitution after alpha-beta-depleted transplantation in children. Library preparation (for TCRbeta) was performed with unique molecular identifiers. MiXCR, applied by TCRdb to the PCR reads, yields one record per CDR3 protein. Among around 800,000 distinct CDR3 sequences listed, roughly 15% were seen once. The source was PBMCs, mostly from graft donor cells, collected 360 days after TCRalphabeta/CD19-depleted stem cell transplant. The receptors were gathered from a male patient younger than 18 who had a stem cell transplant for acute lymphoblastic leukemia, so the T cells may come from the graft donor.

The chain couples TRBV7-8 to TRBJ1-3; D uncertain. The germline gives CDR1 SGHVS, CDR2 FQNEAQ. CDR3 length: 15 residues. The ends were cut back, 5 bases at V and 0 bases at J, with 11 bases in the middle. CDR3 sequence reads: CASSPRQISGNTIYF. The CDR3 bases are TGTGCCAGCAGCCCCCGTCAGATCTCTGGAAACACCATATATTTT.

This clonotype was detected a few times. The chain has TRBV5-1 and TRBJ1-2; unclear D gene. The length of the CDR3 is 12 residues. V was cut by 0 bases and J by 5 bases, with 5 bases left in between. Per the germline V gene, CDR1 is SGHRS and CDR2 is YFSETQ. The CDR3 DNA reads as TGCGCCAGCAGCTTGGAGCGATATGGCTACACCTTC. It encodes CASSLERYGYTF.

In this sample, this clonotype turned up once. This sequence joins TRBV27 and TRBJ2-1, with 13 bases that match TRBD2. Unmatched junction bases numbered 16, after V lost 5 bases and J lost 0 bases. This CDR3 comprises 21 residues. From germline, CDR1 is MNHEY and CDR2 SMNVEV (reference sequence). The CDR3 protein is CASSTRKLGTSGMSSYNEQFF. The DNA for the CDR3 is TGTGCCAGCAGTACCCGGAAACTCGGGACTAGCGGGATGAGCTCCTACAATGAGCAGTTCTTC.

This clonotype was counted many times. Here the CDR3 reads CSVDTGVNTEAFF. For the CDR3, the DNA is TGCAGCGTTGATACAGGGGTTAACACTGAAGCTTTCTTT. The chain combines TRBV29-1 with TRBJ1-1, with TRBD1 matching over 7 bases. CDR1 and CDR2 from the germline V gene are SQVTM and ANQGSEA. The CDR3 runs 13 residues. V trimming: 3 bases; J trimming: 2 bases; junction bases outside the gene matches: 3.

In its sample, this clonotype was seen many times. The chain has TRBV29-1 and TRBJ2-6; D might be TRBD1 (5 bases). CDR3 length: 14 residues. The V and J ends lost 8 bases and 2 bases respectively, with 13 bases between them. The V gene's germline CDR1 is SQVTM and CDR2 ANQGSEA. The CDR3 DNA reads as TGCAGCATCTCAGGGCACGCTGGGGCCAACGTCCTGACTTTC. Translating gives CSISGHAGANVLTF.

V and J are TRBV27 and TRBJ2-7, with D hard to call. The CDR3 consists of 10 residues. Trimming took 4 bases from V and 6 from J, leaving 4 bases between them. The germline V gene has CDR1 MNHEY and CDR2 SMNVEV (reference sequence). The CDR3: CASSWPEQYF. The CDR3 region has the DNA TGTGCCAGCAGTTGGCCCGAGCAGTACTTC.

CDR3 region: CASSLGPAGGNEQFF. In DNA form, the CDR3 reads TGTGCCAGCAGCTTAGGACCAGCGGGAGGGAATGAGCAGTTCTTC. The chain links TRBV7-9 to TRBJ2-1; 10 bases agree with TRBD2. This CDR3 is 15 amino acids long. Germline CDR1 and CDR2: SEHNR and FQNEAQ (reference sequence). V was pared by 1 base and J by 7 bases, with 4 bases of the junction left unmatched.

The CDR3 region has the DNA TGCGCCAGCAGCCGTGGGACAGGGGCCACGGGGAAAAACATTCAGTACTTC. Protein: CASSRGTGATGKNIQYF. V gene TRBV5-1 combines with J gene TRBJ2-4, with TRBD1 matching 10 bases. The CDR3 has 17 amino acids. J was trimmed by 4 bases and V by 4 bases; bases with no gene match: 11. Germline assignment: CDR1 SGHRS and CDR2 YFSETQ.

This chain uses TRBV24-1 with TRBJ1-5, with D uncertain. Trimming took 3 bases from V and 9 from J, leaving 8 bases between them. The CDR3 runs 12 residues. Germline values: CDR1 KGHDR, CDR2 SFDVKD. As DNA, the CDR3 is TGTGCCACCAGTGATCAGGACCGGCCCCAGCATTTT. Encoded protein: CATSDQDRPQHF.

There are a few counts of this clonotype. V gene TRBV18 combines with J gene TRBJ2-7; D might be TRBD1 (5 bases). The CDR3 contains 16 residues. Trimming removed 3 bases from V and 2 bases from J, with 17 bases in between. From germline, CDR1 is KGHSH and CDR2 LQKENI. CDR3 loop: CASSPVGPVRPYEQYF. As DNA, the CDR3 is TGTGCCAGCTCACCGGTGGGGCCTGTTCGTCCCTACGAGCAGTACTTC.

This clonotype turned up a few times. The chain carries TRBV5-1 and TRBJ2-1, with TRBD2 matching over 9 bases. Germline CDR1 reads SGHRS; CDR2 reads YFSETQ. The V segment lost 0 bases and the J segment 10 bases; nucleotides outside the gene matches: 8. The CDR3 runs to 15 residues. CDR3: CASSLATTSGAEQFF. CDR3 DNA: TGCGCCAGCAGCTTGGCTACGACTAGCGGAGCAGAGCAGTTCTTC. Supplemented by reference TRBV5-1 and TRBJ2-1, the full variable domain reads KAGVTQTPRYLIKTRGQQVTLSCSPISGHRSVSWYQQTPGQGLQFLFEYFSETQRNKGNFPGRFSGRQFSNSRSEMNVSTLELGDSALYLCASSLATTSGAEQFFGPGTRLTVL.

This clonotype was counted at least ten times. V is TRBV29-1 and J is TRBJ1-5; D remains unclear. V shed 5 bases and J shed 5 bases, with 10 bases lying between them. Looked up from germline, CDR1 is SQVTM and CDR2 is ANQGSEA. The CDR3 totals 12 residues. CDR3: CSVSTVDQPQHF. For the CDR3, the DNA is TGCAGCGTTAGTACAGTGGATCAGCCCCAGCATTTT.

The rearrangement uses TRBV4-1 and TRBJ2-5; 8 bases match TRBD1. There are 15 residues in the CDR3. The V gene's germline CDR1 is MGHRA and CDR2 YSYEKL. Losses at the gene ends were 4 bases for V and 5 bases for J; bases not matched to a gene: 9. CDR3 nucleotides: TGCGCCAGCAGCCCCTGGAGGACAGGGCAGGAGACCCAGTACTTC. This translates into CASSPWRTGQETQYF.

The sample holds many counts of this clonotype. V usage is TRBV5-1 and J usage is TRBJ2-7; D gene unclear. The V gene's germline CDR1 is SGHRS and CDR2 YFSETQ. This CDR3 is built from 13 residues. The V end lost 4 bases, the J end lost 3 bases, and 11 bases lay between the germline ends. CDR3 bases: TGCGCCAGCAGCAGGAACAGCTTCTACGAGCAGTACTTC. It codes for CASSRNSFYEQYF.

V and J are TRBV5-1 and TRBJ2-1; D may match TRBD1 or TRBD2 (5 bases each). CDR3 size: 19 residues. The V and J ends lost 1 base and 0 bases respectively, with 20 bases between them. Germline CDR1 SGHRS, CDR2 YFSETQ. CDR3 DNA: TGCGCCAGCAGCTTGTGGGGCTTCCGGGGCCCCACCTCCTACAATGAGCAGTTCTTC. Its translation: CASSLWGFRGPTSYNEQFF.

There are a few counts of this clonotype. The chain is built from TRBV11-1 and TRBJ2-6, with D unresolved. Trimming took off 5 bases at V and 0 bases at J, with 17 bases between the two ends. Looked up from germline, CDR1 is SGHAT and CDR2 is FQDESV (reference sequence). The CDR3 is 18 residues long. CDR3 nucleotides: TGTGCCAGCAGCCTCCCGCCGGGTGTGAGCTCTGGGGCCAACGTCCTGACTTTC. It specifies CASSLPPGVSSGANVLTF.

J is TRBJ2-5 and V is TRBV7-2; TRBD2 matches 9 bases. V was clipped by 2 bases and J by 1 base; unmatched bases: 14. Germline lookup yields CDR1 SGHTA and CDR2 FQGNSA. The CDR3 is 19 residues long. The CDR3 here is CASSLPPPPTSGTQETQYF. The CDR3 DNA sequence: TGTGCCAGCAGCTTACCGCCCCCCCCGACTAGCGGTACCCAAGAGACCCAGTACTTC.

This clonotype was seen only a few times. The chain carries TRBV11-2 and TRBJ2-3; TRBD2 aligns across 10 bases. V trimming: 5 bases; J trimming: 5 bases; junction bases outside the gene matches: 4. CDR3 length equals 14 residues. Germline CDR1 SGHAT, CDR2 FQNNGV. The CDR3 sequence is CASSPLAGGDTQYF. CDR3 bases: TGTGCCAGCAGCCCCTTAGCGGGAGGAGATACGCAGTATTTT.

The chain carries TRBV7-9 and TRBJ2-7; D is ambiguous. Trimming pared 6 bases from V and 2 bases from J, leaving 14 bases between. This CDR3 comprises 14 residues. CDR1 is SEHNR and CDR2 is FQNEAQ in the germline V gene (reference sequence). CDR3 nucleotide sequence: TGTGCCAGCAGGGAATTAGGCGGAGCCTACGAGCAGTACTTC. Encoded protein: CASRELGGAYEQYF.

This clonotype has just a few counts. The CDR3 DNA reads TGTGCCAGCAGTGAAGCTGCAGGGGGTAACGATGAGCAGTTCTTC. Translation: CASSEAAGGNDEQFF. This sequence joins TRBV25-1 and TRBJ2-1, with 7 bases lining up with TRBD1. Germline loops: CDR1 MGHDK, CDR2 SYGVNS. Germline trimming cut 2 bases from V and 8 bases from J; bases unmatched to any gene: 9. CDR3 length equals 15 residues.

This clonotype was seen only once. The rearrangement links TRBV27 to TRBJ1-2; TRBD1 agrees at 8 bases. V lost 3 bases and J lost 8; bases outside the gene matches: 11. Germline V gene data show CDR1 as MNHEY and CDR2 as SMNVEV (reference sequence). CDR3 length equals 15 residues. In nucleotides, the CDR3 is TGTGCCAGCAGTTTTTTGGACAGGGTACGCTACGGCTACACCTTC. Translation: CASSFLDRVRYGYTF.